These 32 T cell receptor beta chains were all obtained from the same sample, sequenced in a study of human T cells and chemical hapten exposure. As to time point: patch test 3, about 24 weeks after DPC sensitization. Specified treatment: therapeutic diphenylcyclopropenone sensitization with weekly scalp DPC. TCRdb reprocessed the RACE reads with MiXCR, giving one entry per CDR3 protein. Counted here are some 96,000 distinct CDR3 sequences, around 25% occurring once; the ten biggest clones make up around 10%. Here the sequenced sample was whole blood, taken in connection with sensitization to the hapten diphenylcyclopropenone (DPC). These receptors were obtained from a man aged 35-49 years with alopecia areata. Some clones in this sample may be carry-over from other donors' samples.

The CDR3 DNA reads as TGTGCCAGCAGTACGGGACCCGCGGAGACCCAGTACTTC. Protein sequence: CASSTGPAETQYF. This chain connects TRBV6-2 or TRBV6-3 to TRBJ2-5; the D gene could be TRBD1 or TRBD2 (5 bases each). The CDR3 loop spans 13 amino acids. Germline CDR1 and CDR2: MNHEY and SVGEGT. The germline V and J ends were trimmed by 5 bases and 5 bases, with 12 bases remaining between them.

This clonotype turned up a few times. The chain employs TRBV5-1 and TRBJ2-5; D may be TRBD2 (5 bases). The CDR3 extends over 12 amino acids. CDR1 and CDR2 from the germline V gene are SGHRS and YFSETQ. V lost 7 bases to trimming and J lost 5 bases, with 12 bases between them. The CDR3 region is CASWERAETQYF. DNA for the CDR3: TGCGCCAGCTGGGAGAGGGCGGAGACCCAGTACTTC.

The V and J genes are TRBV6-5 and TRBJ2-3; D possibly corresponds to TRBD2 (7 bases). Trimming took off 7 bases at V and 1 base at J, with 12 bases between the two ends. This CDR3 has 14 amino acids. CDR1 is MNHEY and CDR2 is SVGAGI in the germline V gene. In DNA, the CDR3 is TGTGCCAGCATTCCGCGGGGGCGCACAGATACGCAGTATTTT. Translated: CASIPRGRTDTQYF.

This clonotype appeared a few times. The rearrangement links TRBV28 to TRBJ1-6; a weak D match, TRBD1 (6 bases). In germline, CDR1 is MDHEN, CDR2 SYDVKM. The CDR3 has 14 amino acids. V lost 8 bases, J lost 5 bases, and 13 bases lay in between. CDR3 DNA sequence: TGTGCCAGCGTAGGGGGGACCAATAATTCACCCCTCCACTTT. It yields the protein CASVGGTNNSPLHF.

This chain links TRBV20-1 with TRBJ2-2; 8 positions match TRBD2. The CDR3 consists of 14 residues. The junction had 3 bases not matched to a gene; V was cut back by 6 bases and J by 0 bases. Germline V lookup: CDR1 DFQATT, CDR2 SNEGSKA (reference sequence). The CDR3 sequence is CSAELAANTGELFF. CDR3 in DNA: TGCAGTGCAGAACTAGCGGCGAACACCGGGGAGCTGTTTTTT.

This chain links TRBV29-1 with TRBJ1-5; no clear D. The germline gives CDR1 SQVTM, CDR2 ANQGSEA. This CDR3 is 9 amino acids long. V gave up 7 bases and J gave up 8 bases, with 6 bases separating them. The CDR3 sequence: CSAGEPQHF. In nucleotides, the CDR3 is TGCAGCGCTGGGGAGCCCCAGCATTTT.

The chain uses TRBV28 and TRBJ1-4, with D unclear. Trimming pared 2 bases from V and 7 bases from J, leaving 5 bases between. This CDR3 spans 12 amino acids. Germline-derived CDR1 and CDR2 are MDHEN and SYDVKM. CDR3 region: CASSLSFEKLFF. CDR3 sequence (DNA): TGTGCCAGCAGTTTAAGTTTTGAAAAACTGTTTTTT.

The gene calls are TRBV29-1 and TRBJ2-1, with TRBD2 matching over 8 bases. The ends lost 7 bases at V and 4 bases at J; junction bases unmatched: 9. There are 14 residues in the CDR3. The germline V gene encodes CDR1 SQVTM and CDR2 ANQGSEA. Here the CDR3 reads CSALSLAGYNEQFF. CDR3 in DNA: TGCAGCGCCCTAAGCCTAGCGGGTTACAATGAGCAGTTCTTC.

This clonotype was observed many times. The V and J genes are TRBV5-5 and TRBJ2-3; 9 positions match TRBD2. Germline V gene sequence: CDR1 SGHKS, CDR2 YYEKEE (reference sequence). The CDR3 is 16 residues long. The J segment lost 2 bases and the V segment lost 3 bases, leaving 7 bases of the junction unmatched. As DNA, the CDR3 is TGTGCCAGCAGCTCCGGGACTAGCCTCCTCACAGATACGCAGTATTTT. Its translation: CASSSGTSLLTDTQYF.

In this sample, this clonotype turned up a few times. This chain uses TRBV12-3 or TRBV12-4 with TRBJ2-3; D is possibly TRBD1 or TRBD2 (7 bases each). Deletions cut 6 bases from V and 4 bases from J, with 17 bases between. The CDR3 consists of 15 residues. CDR3 amino acids: CASRTRGRGPDTQYF. CDR3 DNA: TGTGCCAGCAGGACCCGTGGGAGGGGGCCAGATACGCAGTATTTT.

This clonotype was detected only once. The rearrangement joins TRBV2 to TRBJ2-3; 10 bases agree with TRBD1. Losses at the gene ends were 8 bases for V and 4 bases for J; bases not matched to a gene: 6. The CDR3 has 14 amino acids. CDR1 is SNHLY, CDR2 FYNNEI, per germline. The CDR3 bases are TGTGCCAGCCGCCGGGGACAGGGGTCAGATACGCAGTATTTT. Protein: CASRRGQGSDTQYF.

This clonotype has only a few counts. The chain couples TRBV7-2 to TRBJ2-7; D gene unclear. The germline gives CDR1 SGHTA, CDR2 FQGNSA. The CDR3 sequence is 14 residues long. Trimming took 10 bases from V and 1 from J, leaving 17 bases between them. CDR3 in amino acids: CATAPTSPSYEQYF. For the CDR3, the DNA is TGTGCCACCGCGCCAACTTCCCCTTCCTACGAGCAGTACTTC.

This clonotype was detected only a few times. V and J are TRBV7-8 and TRBJ1-4; unclear D gene. Germline V gene data show CDR1 as SGHVS and CDR2 as FQNEAQ. Trimming pared 3 bases from V and 0 bases from J, leaving 5 bases between. The CDR3 is made up of 14 amino acids. The CDR3 nucleotides are TGTGCCAGCAGCTTTGGAGCAACTAATGAAAAACTGTTTTTT. It yields the protein CASSFGATNEKLFF.

The chain uses TRBV20-1 and TRBJ1-2, with TRBD1 as a possible D gene (5 bases). CDR1 and CDR2 from the germline V gene are DFQATT and SNEGSKA (reference sequence). V dropped 5 bases and J dropped 2 bases, with 12 bases sitting between them. This CDR3 has 13 amino acids. The CDR3 loop is CSARDSENYGYTF. The CDR3, as DNA: TGCAGTGCTCGCGACAGTGAGAACTATGGCTACACCTTC.

The table lists this clonotype with a count of one. The chain joins TRBV12-3 or TRBV12-4 to TRBJ1-6, with 11 bases identical to TRBD1. The V and J ends lost 5 bases and 6 bases, in that order; junction bases with no gene match: 3. This CDR3 is built from 15 residues. In DNA, the CDR3 is TGTGCCAGCAGTCGGGACAGGGGGTCTAATTCACCCCTCCACTTT. Protein sequence: CASSRDRGSNSPLHF.

This clonotype turned up a few times. V usage is TRBV2 and J usage is TRBJ1-1; possibly TRBD1 for D (5 bases). Looked up from germline, CDR1 is SNHLY and CDR2 is FYNNEI. The CDR3 totals 13 residues. Trimming cost V 6 bases and J 2 bases, with 10 bases left between them. CDR3 region: CASRDQGNTEAFF. The CDR3 DNA reads as TGTGCCAGCAGGGACCAGGGTAACACTGAAGCTTTCTTT.

In its sample, this clonotype was seen many times. The rearrangement joins TRBV20-1 to TRBJ2-3, with 15 bases that match TRBD2. This CDR3 has 18 residues. Germline V gene lookup returns CDR1 DFQATT and CDR2 SNEGSKA (reference sequence). Trimming removed 5 bases from V and 8 bases from J; junction bases left unmatched: 17. The CDR3 bases are TGCAGTGCTCCGCTTCAGACGGGGACTAGCGGGAGGAGGGGTACGCAGTATTTT. Its translation is CSAPLQTGTSGRRGTQYF.

The chain joins TRBV12-3 or TRBV12-4 to TRBJ2-3, with D possibly being TRBD1 (6 bases). The V and J ends lost 3 bases and 2 bases respectively, with 12 bases between them. The CDR3 loop spans 15 amino acids. In DNA, the CDR3 is TGTGCCAGCAGTTTCGAACACAGGGCCACAGATACGCAGTATTTT. Translated: CASSFEHRATDTQYF.

This clonotype has more than one count but fewer than ten. The CDR3 spells CASSGYEQYF. The CDR3 bases are TGTGCCAGCAGTGGTTACGAGCAGTACTTC. The chain uses TRBV12-3 or TRBV12-4 and TRBJ2-7; D not certain. V lost 5 bases and J lost 4, with 3 bases in between. The CDR3 loop spans 10 amino acids.

This chain connects TRBV6-6 to TRBJ2-7, with 9 bases aligning to TRBD1. This CDR3 spans 16 amino acids. The V gene's germline CDR1 is MNHNY and CDR2 SVGAGI (reference sequence). The J segment lost 3 bases and the V segment lost 4 bases, leaving 10 bases of the junction unmatched. The CDR3 here is CASSWVPGQGIYEQYF. In DNA form, the CDR3 reads TGTGCCAGCAGTTGGGTTCCGGGACAGGGCATCTACGAGCAGTACTTC.

V is TRBV20-1 and J is TRBJ2-7; 8 nucleotides agree with TRBD2. Germline trimming cut 0 bases from V and 4 bases from J; bases unmatched to any gene: 5. There are 14 residues in the CDR3. Germline CDR1 and CDR2: DFQATT and SNEGSKA (reference sequence). CDR3 region: CSARELAGLYEQYF. The CDR3 bases are TGCAGTGCTAGAGAGCTAGCGGGCCTTTACGAGCAGTACTTC.

This clonotype came up a few times. The chain carries TRBV18 and TRBJ2-3; D may be TRBD1 (5 bases). The germline gives CDR1 KGHSH, CDR2 LQKENI. The CDR3 consists of 15 residues. The ends were cut back, 0 bases at V and 5 bases at J, with 12 bases in the middle. The CDR3 sequence: CASSPPSQQGDTQYF. As DNA, the CDR3 is TGTGCCAGCTCACCACCGAGCCAGCAGGGAGATACGCAGTATTTT.

This rearrangement joins TRBV5-1 to TRBJ2-1; tentatively, D is TRBD2 (6 bases). The ends were cut back, 4 bases at V and 5 bases at J, with 19 bases in the middle. This CDR3 is built from 16 residues. The germline V gene has CDR1 SGHRS and CDR2 YFSETQ. The CDR3 here is CASSRRLGGGDNEQFF. CDR3 nucleotide sequence: TGCGCCAGCAGCCGTAGGCTGGGAGGTGGAGACAATGAGCAGTTCTTC.

The chain combines TRBV4-2 with TRBJ1-5; D perhaps matches TRBD1 (6 bases). This CDR3 is built from 16 residues. CDR1 and CDR2 (germline): LGHNA, YNFKEQ. Deletions cut 3 bases from V and 3 bases from J, with 15 bases between. In nucleotides, the CDR3 is TGTGCCAGCAGCCAGGGGGGGGGCCCGGACAATCAGCCCCAGCATTTT. It is translated as CASSQGGGPDNQPQHF.

This clonotype was observed a handful of times. The chain carries TRBV30 and TRBJ2-7; 7 bases align to TRBD2. The V gene's germline CDR1 is GTSNPN and CDR2 SVGIG (reference sequence). The CDR3 extends over 15 amino acids. Trimming cost V 0 bases and J 3 bases; bases outside gene matches: 8. The CDR3 spells CAWSVLGGSVYEQYF. The CDR3 nucleotides read TGTGCCTGGAGTGTACTGGGCGGGAGTGTCTACGAGCAGTACTTC.

The V gene is TRBV28, the J gene TRBJ2-7; 14 bases are a match to TRBD2. Per germline, CDR1 MDHEN and CDR2 SYDVKM. CDR3 length: 16 amino acids. Trimming cost V 5 bases and J 3 bases; bases outside gene matches: 6. DNA of the CDR3: TGTGCCAGCAGTATCAGGACTAGCGGGAGGTTCTACGAGCAGTACTTC. Translating gives CASSIRTSGRFYEQYF. The full variable domain, rest sourced from reference TRBV28 and TRBJ2-7, is DVKVTQSSRYLVKRTGEKVFLECVQDMDHENMFWYRQDPGLGLRLIYFSYDVKMKEKGDIPEGYSVSREKKERFSLILESASTNQTSMYLCASSIRTSGRFYEQYFGPGTRLTVT.

This clonotype was observed a few times. The V gene is TRBV9, the J gene TRBJ2-7; a possible D gene is TRBD1 (6 bases). The germline V gene has CDR1 SGDLS and CDR2 YYNGEE. CDR3 length: 14 residues. Trimming shortened V by 4 bases and J by 2 bases, and 13 bases separated the two germline ends. Here the CDR3 DNA reads TGTGCCAGCAGCAGAGGGGACACCGCCTACGAGCAGTACTTC. As protein: CASSRGDTAYEQYF. Looking up the rest from reference TRBV9 and TRBJ2-7 gives the full variable domain: DSGVTQTPKHLITATGQRVTLRCSPRSGDLSVYWYQQSLDQGLQFLIQYYNGEERAKGNILERFSAQQFPDLHSELNLSSLELGDSALYFCASSRGDTAYEQYFGPGTRLTVT.

The J gene is TRBJ1-6, the V gene TRBV5-1; 7 bases fit TRBD1. Germline values: CDR1 SGHRS, CDR2 YFSETQ. The CDR3 runs 13 residues. After removal of 4 bases from V and 7 bases from J, the junction contained 2 bases not matched to a gene. CDR3 DNA: TGCGCCAGCAGCCCGGGACAGAATTCACCCCTCCACTTT. Its protein is CASSPGQNSPLHF.

This clonotype was counted many times. The rearrangement joins TRBV28 to TRBJ1-6; D gene ambiguous. Trimming removed 6 bases at V and 10 bases at J, with 7 bases between. This CDR3 is built from 11 residues. Per the germline V gene, CDR1 is MDHEN and CDR2 is SYDVKM. The CDR3 region has the DNA TGTGCCAGCAGAGGGTCATCACCCCTCCACTTT. Its translation is CASRGSSPLHF.

This rearrangement joins TRBV7-9 to TRBJ2-6; D perhaps matches TRBD2 (6 bases). The CDR3 spans 16 residues. Per the germline V gene, CDR1 is SEHNR and CDR2 is FQNEAQ (reference sequence). The ends were cut back, 4 bases at V and 0 bases at J, with 10 bases in the middle. The CDR3 DNA sequence: TGTGCCAGCAGCTCCGGGACTGCCTCTGGGGCCAACGTCCTGACTTTC. This translates into CASSSGTASGANVLTF.

This clonotype was found a few times. The V and J genes are TRBV14 and TRBJ2-7; D is uncertain. Between the trimmed V and J ends, which lost 4 bases and 3 bases, there was a span of 16 bases. CDR1 is SGHDN, CDR2 FVKESK, per germline. The CDR3 covers 15 residues. This chain's CDR3 is CASSPGPPPLYEQYF. The CDR3 bases are TGTGCCAGCAGCCCGGGCCCCCCCCCTCTCTACGAGCAGTACTTC.

This clonotype occurred a few times. The chain employs TRBV5-5 and TRBJ2-7; TRBD2 matches 12 bases. The germline V gene has CDR1 SGHKS and CDR2 YYEKEE (reference sequence). CDR3 size: 17 residues. After removal of 0 bases from V and 0 bases from J, the junction contained 4 bases not matched to a gene. The CDR3 DNA sequence: TGTGCCAGCAGCTTGGCGGGACTAGCGGGCAGCTCCTACGAGCAGTACTTC. It yields the protein CASSLAGLAGSSYEQYF.